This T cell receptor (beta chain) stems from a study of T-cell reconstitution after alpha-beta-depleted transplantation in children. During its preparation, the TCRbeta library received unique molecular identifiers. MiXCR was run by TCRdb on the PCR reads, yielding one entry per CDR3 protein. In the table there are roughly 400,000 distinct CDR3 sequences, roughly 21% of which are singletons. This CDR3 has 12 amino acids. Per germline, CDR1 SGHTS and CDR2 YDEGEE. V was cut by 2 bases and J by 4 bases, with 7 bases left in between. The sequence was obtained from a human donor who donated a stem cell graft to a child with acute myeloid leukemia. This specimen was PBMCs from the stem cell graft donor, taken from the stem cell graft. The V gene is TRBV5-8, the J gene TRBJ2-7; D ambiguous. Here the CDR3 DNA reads TGTGCCAGCAGCTTCAGCGTGTACGAGCAGTACTTC. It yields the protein CASSFSVYEQYF.